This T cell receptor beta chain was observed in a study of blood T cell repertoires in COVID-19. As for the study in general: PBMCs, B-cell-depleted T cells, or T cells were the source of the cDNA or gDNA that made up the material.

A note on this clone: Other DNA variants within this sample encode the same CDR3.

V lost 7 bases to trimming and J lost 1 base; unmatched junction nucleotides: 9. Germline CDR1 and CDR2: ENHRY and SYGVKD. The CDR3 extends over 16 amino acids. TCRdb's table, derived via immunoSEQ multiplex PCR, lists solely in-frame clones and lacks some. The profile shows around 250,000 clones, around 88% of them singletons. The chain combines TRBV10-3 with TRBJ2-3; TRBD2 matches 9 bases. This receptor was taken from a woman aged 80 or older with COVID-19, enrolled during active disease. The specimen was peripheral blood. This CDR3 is CAIKAGGPRGTDTQYF. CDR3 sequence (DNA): TGTGCCATCAAAGCGGGGGGCCCTCGAGGCACAGATACGCAGTATTTT.